This T cell receptor (beta chain) was identified during a study of early T cells in non-severe SARS-CoV-2 infection (dated by TCRdb to the early 2020s). Regarding the complete study: Because TCR sequencing was done on bulk RNA from unsorted whole blood, the alpha and beta chains could not be paired.

Receptors were amplified or captured by 5' RACE. The reads were generated on a NextSeq 500. In the TCR library protocol, unique molecular identifiers were attached to individual cDNA molecules to correct for PCR bias and sequencing error. TCR alpha and beta chains were both sequenced, and the abundances of alpha and beta sequences in each sample were closely correlated with each other. In the source study's methods: Decombinator V4 was used to annotate the V gene, J gene and CDR3 of the TCR sequences. TCRs were defined as expanded if a significant change between any two time points was detected under a Poisson model with p below 0.0001. TCR abundances were normalised to the total number of TCRs sequenced per sample and expressed as counts per million. MAIT TCRs were defined by TRAV1-2 paired with TRAJ12, TRAJ20 or TRAJ33, and iNKT TCRs by TRAV10 paired with TRAJ18. VDJdb, accessed 1 November 2021, was searched for CMV, EBV and SARS-CoV-2 annotated TCRs, excluding TCRs annotated for multiple antigens. Clones were called with MiXCR by TCRdb after fastp trimmed the public reads at Q25, and only in-frame beta chains were retained. CDR3 protein duplicates are merged, each entry listing the most common genes and DNA. The V and J calls come from TCRdb's annotation, not from the publication. The sample records some 70,000 distinct CDR3 sequences, around 4.9% of which are singletons. Of the sample, roughly 5% is held by the ten largest clones.

CDR1 and CDR2, per the germline V gene, are SGHRS and YFSETQ. V lost 0 bases and J lost 5 bases; the stretch between them is 9 bases long. The CDR3 runs 14 residues from the cysteine to the phenylalanine. The sequence is cut down to CDR3 DNA, 42 bases in frame from base 1. This was a case-control study nested in a cohort of healthcare workers in London, UK, who had nasopharyngeal swab PCR tests and blood samples taken every week. Healthcare workers were enrolled in the week of the UK lockdown, from 23 to 31 March 2020, and were followed every week for up to roughly 16 weeks. There are a few counts of this clonotype. Its antigen is unknown. No base qualities exist here, and no much larger clone lies one base off it. Beyond this particular receptor, the publication reports: VDJdb matching was skewed toward anti-spike CD8 responses and likely underestimated virus-specific expansions by missing private and CD4 specificities.

The sequence joins TRBV5-1 to TRBJ2-1; the D call is tentative, TRBD1 or TRBD2, as each matches 5 bases. The TCR was taken from an adult who was a healthcare worker with PCR-confirmed SARS-CoV-2 infection or an uninfected control (not recorded which). Sequenced input: whole blood. The CDR3 protein sequence reads: CASSLGQRDNEQFF. The DNA sequence is given as TGCGCCAGCAGCTTGGGACAGAGGGACAATGAGCAGTTCTTC.